Listed below are T cell receptor beta chains from one sample, sequenced in a study of blood T cell repertoires in COVID-19. Assay: immunoSEQ multiplex PCR; the TCRdb copy retains only in-frame clones and omits some. The table includes approximately 230,000 clones, roughly 85% detected once. Sequenced material: peripheral blood. The receptors were gathered from a man aged 30 to 45 who had recovered from COVID-19. The CDR3 runs from the conserved cysteine through the conserved F or W. The D gene is left open where the match is weak. A row's size may be missing; if present it is once, few, many or a size class.

d_gene: NA; abundance: NA; v_gene: TRBV6-2/TRBV6-3; j_gene: TRBJ1-1; CDR3nt: TGTGCCAGCAGTTACTACAGGCCGAACACTGAAGCTTTCTTT; CDR3aa: CASSYYRPNTEAFF
d_gene: TRBD1; abundance: NA; v_gene: TRBV7-2; j_gene: TRBJ1-2; CDR3nt: TGTGCCAGCAGCCCCCGGACAGGGGGGGACTATGGCTACACCTTC; CDR3aa: CASSPRTGGDYGYTF
d_gene: NA; abundance: NA; v_gene: TRBV18; j_gene: TRBJ1-1; CDR3nt: TGTGCCAGCTCACCCGACAGGCGGAACACTGAAGCTTTCTTT; CDR3aa: CASSPDRRNTEAFF
d_gene: NA; abundance: NA; v_gene: TRBV7-9; j_gene: TRBJ1-2; CDR3nt: TGTGCCAGCAGCTCCTCCGGGGGGCTCAACTATGGCTACACCTTC; CDR3aa: CASSSSGGLNYGYTF
d_gene: NA; abundance: NA; v_gene: TRBV4-3; j_gene: TRBJ1-5; CDR3nt: TGCGCCAGCAGCCAATCCGTTAGCAATCAGCCCCAGCATTTT; CDR3aa: CASSQSVSNQPQHF
d_gene: NA; abundance: once; v_gene: TRBV10-1; j_gene: TRBJ2-3; CDR3nt: TGCGCCAGCGCCGCTTCAGGGAAGACTAGGGCCGATACGCAGTATTTT; CDR3aa: CASAASGKTRADTQYF
d_gene: NA; abundance: NA; v_gene: TRBV19; j_gene: TRBJ2-2; CDR3nt: TGTGCCAGTAGTCCCCCGCGACCAAGACAAAAACTGAACACCGGGGAGCTGTTTTTT; CDR3aa: CASSPPRPRQKLNTGELFF
d_gene: NA; abundance: NA; v_gene: TRBV6-5; j_gene: TRBJ2-7; CDR3nt: TGTGCCAGCCTCAGGGGCTACGAGCAGTACTTC; CDR3aa: CASLRGYEQYF
d_gene: NA; abundance: NA; v_gene: TRBV7-8; j_gene: TRBJ2-3; CDR3nt: TGTGCCAGCAGCTTAGGGCGGGTTCCTAGCACAGATACGCAGTATTTT; CDR3aa: CASSLGRVPSTDTQYF
d_gene: NA; abundance: NA; v_gene: TRBV19; j_gene: TRBJ1-6; CDR3nt: TGTGCCAGTAGTATAGATCGGGGGTCAGAGCGCCTCAAGGCACCACCCCTCCACTTT; CDR3aa: CASSIDRGSERLKAPPLHF
d_gene: TRBD2; abundance: few; v_gene: TRBV10-1; j_gene: TRBJ2-7; CDR3nt: TGCGCCAGCGGGGAAAGTCTAGCGGGGTCAGAGGAGCAGTACTTC; CDR3aa: CASGESLAGSEEQYF
d_gene: NA; abundance: once; v_gene: TRBV4-2; j_gene: TRBJ1-2; CDR3nt: TGTGCCAGCAGCCCACAGGCTGATGTTTCTAACTATGGCTACACCTTC; CDR3aa: CASSPQADVSNYGYTF
d_gene: NA; abundance: NA; v_gene: TRBV24-1; j_gene: TRBJ1-2; CDR3nt: TGTGCCACCAGTGATTTCGGGGAAGCGGGCTACACCTTC; CDR3aa: CATSDFGEAGYTF
d_gene: NA; abundance: NA; v_gene: TRBV11-2; j_gene: TRBJ2-2; CDR3nt: TGTGCCAGCAGCTTAGTTGAACTGAACACCGGGGAGCTGTTTTTT; CDR3aa: CASSLVELNTGELFF
d_gene: NA; abundance: once; v_gene: TRBV3-1/TRBV3-2; j_gene: TRBJ2-3; CDR3nt: TGTGCCAGCAGCCAAGCTCCTAACCCTAGCACAGATACGCAGTATTTT; CDR3aa: CASSQAPNPSTDTQYF
d_gene: TRBD1; abundance: NA; v_gene: TRBV7-8; j_gene: TRBJ1-1; CDR3nt: TGTGCCAGCAGCTTAGGACAGGGGGAGGGAACTGAAGCTTTCTTT; CDR3aa: CASSLGQGEGTEAFF
d_gene: NA; abundance: NA; v_gene: TRBV7-9; j_gene: TRBJ2-7; CDR3nt: TGTGCCAGCAGCCCTACAGGGAACGAGCAGTACTTC; CDR3aa: CASSPTGNEQYF
d_gene: NA; abundance: NA; v_gene: TRBV5-6; j_gene: TRBJ1-2; CDR3nt: TGTGCCAGCAGCGACAGAGGCTATGGCTACACCTTC; CDR3aa: CASSDRGYGYTF
d_gene: TRBD1; abundance: NA; v_gene: TRBV27; j_gene: TRBJ1-5; CDR3nt: TGTGCCAGCAGCCGACAGGGGGGGGTCTATAGCAATCAGCCCCAGCATTTT; CDR3aa: CASSRQGGVYSNQPQHF
d_gene: TRBD1; abundance: once; v_gene: TRBV5-1; j_gene: TRBJ1-2; CDR3nt: TGCGCCAGCAGCCCGGACGGGACAGCCTCACTAAACTATGGCTACACCTTC; CDR3aa: CASSPDGTASLNYGYTF
d_gene: NA; abundance: NA; v_gene: TRBV5-8; j_gene: TRBJ1-5; CDR3nt: TGTGCCAGCAGCTTGGCCGGGTCGGGCAATCAGCCCCAGCATTTT; CDR3aa: CASSLAGSGNQPQHF
d_gene: NA; abundance: NA; v_gene: TRBV18; j_gene: TRBJ1-6; CDR3nt: TGTGCCAGCGCCCGGACAGAAGATAATTCACCCCTCCACTTT; CDR3aa: CASARTEDNSPLHF
d_gene: NA; abundance: NA; v_gene: TRBV12-3/TRBV12-4; j_gene: TRBJ1-1; CDR3nt: TGTGCCAGCAGTTTTGGTCCCGGCAGGGAAGCTTTCTTT; CDR3aa: CASSFGPGREAFF
d_gene: TRBD2; abundance: NA; v_gene: TRBV13; j_gene: TRBJ2-3; CDR3nt: TGTGCCAGCAGAACATTCACGCGGGGGAACACAGATACGCAGTATTTT; CDR3aa: CASRTFTRGNTDTQYF
d_gene: TRBD2; abundance: NA; v_gene: TRBV6-5; j_gene: TRBJ2-7; CDR3nt: TGTGCCAGCAGGATGACTAGCGGAACCTACGAGCAGTACTTC; CDR3aa: CASRMTSGTYEQYF